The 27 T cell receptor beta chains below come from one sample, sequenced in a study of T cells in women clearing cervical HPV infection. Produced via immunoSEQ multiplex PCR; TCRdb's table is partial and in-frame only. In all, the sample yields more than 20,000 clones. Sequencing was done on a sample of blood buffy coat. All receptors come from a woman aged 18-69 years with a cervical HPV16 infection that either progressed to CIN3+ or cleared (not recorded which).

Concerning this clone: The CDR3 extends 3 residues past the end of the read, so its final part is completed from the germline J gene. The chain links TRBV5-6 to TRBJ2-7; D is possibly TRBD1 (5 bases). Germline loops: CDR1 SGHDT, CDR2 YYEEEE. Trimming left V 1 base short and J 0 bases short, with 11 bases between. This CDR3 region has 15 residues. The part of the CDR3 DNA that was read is TGTGCCAGCAGCTTGATGGGGCATAGCTCCTACGAG. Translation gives CASSLMGHSSYE. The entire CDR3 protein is CASSLMGHSSYEQYF.

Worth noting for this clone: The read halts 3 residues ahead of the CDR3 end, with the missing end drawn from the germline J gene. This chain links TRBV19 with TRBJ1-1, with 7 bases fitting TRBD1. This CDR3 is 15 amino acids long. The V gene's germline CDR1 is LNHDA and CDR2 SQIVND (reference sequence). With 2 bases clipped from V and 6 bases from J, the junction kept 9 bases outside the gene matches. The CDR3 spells CASSIRPGQRAEAFF. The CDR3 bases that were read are TGTGCCAGTAGTATAAGGCCGGGACAGAGAGCTGAA.

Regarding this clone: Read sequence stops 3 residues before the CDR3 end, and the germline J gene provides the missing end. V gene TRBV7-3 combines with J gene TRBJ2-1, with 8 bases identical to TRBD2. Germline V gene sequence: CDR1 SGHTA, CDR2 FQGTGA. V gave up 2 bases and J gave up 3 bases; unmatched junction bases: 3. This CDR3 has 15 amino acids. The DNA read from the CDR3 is TGTGCCAGCAGCTTAGCGGGGGGCAACTACAATGAG. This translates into CASSLAGGNYNE. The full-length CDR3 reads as CASSLAGGNYNEQFF.

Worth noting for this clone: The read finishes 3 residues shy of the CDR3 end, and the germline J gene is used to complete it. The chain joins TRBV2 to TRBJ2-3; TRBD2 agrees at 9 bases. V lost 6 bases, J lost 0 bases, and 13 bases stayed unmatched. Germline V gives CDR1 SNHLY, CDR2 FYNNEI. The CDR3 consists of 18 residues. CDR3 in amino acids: CASRPSGVTQDSTDTQYF. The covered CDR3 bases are TGTGCCAGCAGGCCTAGCGGGGTGACCCAGGATAGCACAGATACG.

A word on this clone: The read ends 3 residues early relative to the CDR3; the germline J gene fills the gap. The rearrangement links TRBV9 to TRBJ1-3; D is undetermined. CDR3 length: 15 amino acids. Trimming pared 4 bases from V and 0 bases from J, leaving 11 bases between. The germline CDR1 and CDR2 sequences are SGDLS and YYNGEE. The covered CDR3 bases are TGTGCCAGCAGCCGTAGTTCAGGCTCTGGAAACACC. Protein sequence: CASSRSSGSGNT. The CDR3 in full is CASSRSSGSGNTIYF. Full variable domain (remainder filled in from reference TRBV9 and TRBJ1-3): DSGVTQTPKHLITATGQRVTLRCSPRSGDLSVYWYQQSLDQGLQFLIQYYNGEERAKGNILERFSAQQFPDLHSELNLSSLELGDSALYFCASSRSSGSGNTIYFGEGSWLTVV.

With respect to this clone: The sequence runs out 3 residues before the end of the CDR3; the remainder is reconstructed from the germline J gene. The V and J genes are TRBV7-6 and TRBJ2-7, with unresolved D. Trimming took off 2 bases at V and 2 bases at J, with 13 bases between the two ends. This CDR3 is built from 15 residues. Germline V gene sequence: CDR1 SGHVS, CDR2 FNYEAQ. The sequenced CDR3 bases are TGTGCCAGCAGCTTACTAGGAAACCCACCCTACGAG. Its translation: CASSLLGNPPYE. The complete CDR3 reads CASSLLGNPPYEQYF.

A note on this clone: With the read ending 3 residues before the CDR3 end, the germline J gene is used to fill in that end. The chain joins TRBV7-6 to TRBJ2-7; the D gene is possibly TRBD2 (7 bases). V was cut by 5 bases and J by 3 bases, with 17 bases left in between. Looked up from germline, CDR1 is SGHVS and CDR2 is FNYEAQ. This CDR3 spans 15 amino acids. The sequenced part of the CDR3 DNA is TGTGCCAGCAGCCCCCGAGGGGGGGGCGTCTACGAG. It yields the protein CASSPRGGGVYE. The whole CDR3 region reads CASSPRGGGVYEQYF. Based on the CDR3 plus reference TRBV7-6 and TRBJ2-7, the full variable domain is GAGVSQSPRYKVTKRGQDVALRCDPISGHVSLYWYRQALGQGPEFLTYFNYEAQQDKSGLPNDRFSAERPEGSISTLTIQRTEQRDSAMYRCASSPRGGGVYEQYFGPGTRLTVT.

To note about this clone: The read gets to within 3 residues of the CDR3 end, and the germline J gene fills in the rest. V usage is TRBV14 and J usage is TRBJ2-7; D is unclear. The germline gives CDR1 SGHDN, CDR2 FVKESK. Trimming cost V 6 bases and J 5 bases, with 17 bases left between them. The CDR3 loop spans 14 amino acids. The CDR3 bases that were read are TGTGCCAGCAGTCAGATGACACAACCCAACGAG. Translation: CASSQMTQPNE. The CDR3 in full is CASSQMTQPNEQYF.

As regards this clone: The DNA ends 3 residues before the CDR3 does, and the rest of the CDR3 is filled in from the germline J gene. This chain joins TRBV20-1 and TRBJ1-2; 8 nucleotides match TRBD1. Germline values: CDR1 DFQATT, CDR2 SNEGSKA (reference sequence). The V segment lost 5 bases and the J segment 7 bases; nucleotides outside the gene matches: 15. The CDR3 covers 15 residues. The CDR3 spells CSASRNRGESSGYTF. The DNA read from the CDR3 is TGCAGTGCTTCTCGAAACAGGGGGGAAAGTAGTGGC.

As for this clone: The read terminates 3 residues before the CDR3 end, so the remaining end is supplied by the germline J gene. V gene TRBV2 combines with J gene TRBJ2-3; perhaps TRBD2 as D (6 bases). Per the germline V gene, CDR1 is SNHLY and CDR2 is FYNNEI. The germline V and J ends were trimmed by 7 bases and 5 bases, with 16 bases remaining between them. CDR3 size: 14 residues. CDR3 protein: CASMLTHGGDTQYF. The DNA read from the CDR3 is TGTGCCAGCATGCTTACCCACGGGGGAGATACG.

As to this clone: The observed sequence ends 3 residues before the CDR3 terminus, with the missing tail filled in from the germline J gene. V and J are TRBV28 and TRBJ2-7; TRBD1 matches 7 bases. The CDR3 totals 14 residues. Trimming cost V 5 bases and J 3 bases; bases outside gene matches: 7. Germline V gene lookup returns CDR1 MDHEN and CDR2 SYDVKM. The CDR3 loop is CASSTPGQSYEQYF. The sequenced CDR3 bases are TGTGCCAGCAGTACTCCGGGACAGAGCTACGAG.

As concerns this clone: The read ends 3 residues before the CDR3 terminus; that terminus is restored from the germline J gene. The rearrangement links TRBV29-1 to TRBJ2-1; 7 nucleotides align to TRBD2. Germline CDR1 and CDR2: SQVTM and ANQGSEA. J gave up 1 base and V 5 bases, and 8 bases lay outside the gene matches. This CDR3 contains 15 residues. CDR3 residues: CSVCYGGSSYNEQFF. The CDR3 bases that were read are TGCAGCGTTTGTTACGGCGGGAGTTCCTACAATGAG.

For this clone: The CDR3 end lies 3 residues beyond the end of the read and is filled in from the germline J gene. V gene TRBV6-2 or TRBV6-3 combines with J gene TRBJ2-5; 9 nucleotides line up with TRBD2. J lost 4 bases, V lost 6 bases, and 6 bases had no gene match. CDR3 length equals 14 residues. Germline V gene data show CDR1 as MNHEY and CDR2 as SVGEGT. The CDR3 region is CASSRGLARETQYF. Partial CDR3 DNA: TGTGCCAGCAGCCGTGGACTAGCGCGAGAGACC.

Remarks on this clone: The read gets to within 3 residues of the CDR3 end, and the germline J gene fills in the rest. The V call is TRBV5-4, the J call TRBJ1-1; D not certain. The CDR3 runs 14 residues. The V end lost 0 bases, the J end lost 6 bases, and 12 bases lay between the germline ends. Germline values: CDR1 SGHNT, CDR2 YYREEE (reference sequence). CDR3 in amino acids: CASSLGSGVAEAFF. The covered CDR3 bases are TGTGCCAGCAGCTTGGGATCAGGTGTGGCTGAA.

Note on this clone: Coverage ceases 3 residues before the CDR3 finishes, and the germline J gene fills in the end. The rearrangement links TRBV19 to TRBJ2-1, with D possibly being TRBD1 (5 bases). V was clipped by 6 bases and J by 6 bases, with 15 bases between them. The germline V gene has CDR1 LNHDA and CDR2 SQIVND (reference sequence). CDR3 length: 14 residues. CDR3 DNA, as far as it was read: TGTGCCAGTAGCCAGGGATTAATCGGCAATGAG. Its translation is CASSQGLIGNE. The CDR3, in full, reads CASSQGLIGNEQFF.

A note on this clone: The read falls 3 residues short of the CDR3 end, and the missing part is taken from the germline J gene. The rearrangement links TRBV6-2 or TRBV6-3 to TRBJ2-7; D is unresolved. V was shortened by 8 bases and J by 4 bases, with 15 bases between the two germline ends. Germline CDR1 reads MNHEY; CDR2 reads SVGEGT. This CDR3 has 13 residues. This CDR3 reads CASLNPGPYEQYF. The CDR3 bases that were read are TGTGCCAGCCTCAATCCAGGCCCTTACGAG.

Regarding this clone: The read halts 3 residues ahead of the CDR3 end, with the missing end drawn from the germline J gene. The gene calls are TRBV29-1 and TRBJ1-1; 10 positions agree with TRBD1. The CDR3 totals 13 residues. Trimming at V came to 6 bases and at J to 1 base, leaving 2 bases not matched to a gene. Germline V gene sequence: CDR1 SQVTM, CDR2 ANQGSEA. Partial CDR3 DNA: TGCAGCGTCCGGACAGGGGGGAACACTGAA. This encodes CSVRTGGNTE. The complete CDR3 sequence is CSVRTGGNTEAFF. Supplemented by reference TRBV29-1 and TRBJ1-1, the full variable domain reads SAVISQKPSRDICQRGTSLTIQCQVDSQVTMMFWYRQQPGQSLTLIATANQGSEATYESGFVIDKFPISRPNLTFSTLTVSNMSPEDSSIYLCSVRTGGNTEAFFGQGTRLTVV.

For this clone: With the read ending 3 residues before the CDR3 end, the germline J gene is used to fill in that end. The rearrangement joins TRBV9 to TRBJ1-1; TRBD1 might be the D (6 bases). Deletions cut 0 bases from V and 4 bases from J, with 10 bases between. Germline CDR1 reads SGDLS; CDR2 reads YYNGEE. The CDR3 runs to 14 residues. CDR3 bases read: TGTGCCAGCAGCGTAGGTCAGGGGATCACTGAA. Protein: CASSVGQGITE. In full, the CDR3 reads CASSVGQGITEAFF.

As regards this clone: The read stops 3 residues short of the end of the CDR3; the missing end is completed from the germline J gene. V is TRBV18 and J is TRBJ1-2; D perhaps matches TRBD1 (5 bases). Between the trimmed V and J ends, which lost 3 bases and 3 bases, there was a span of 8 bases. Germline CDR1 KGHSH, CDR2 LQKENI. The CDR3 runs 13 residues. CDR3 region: CASSPSGDYGYTF. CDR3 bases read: TGTGCCAGCTCACCGTCGGGGGACTATGGC. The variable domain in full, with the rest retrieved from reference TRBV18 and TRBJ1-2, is NAGVMQNPRHLVRRRGQEARLRCSPMKGHSHVYWYRQLPEEGLKFMVYLQKENIIDESGMPKERFSAEFPKEGPSILRIQQVVRGDSAAYFCASSPSGDYGYTFGSGTRLTVV.

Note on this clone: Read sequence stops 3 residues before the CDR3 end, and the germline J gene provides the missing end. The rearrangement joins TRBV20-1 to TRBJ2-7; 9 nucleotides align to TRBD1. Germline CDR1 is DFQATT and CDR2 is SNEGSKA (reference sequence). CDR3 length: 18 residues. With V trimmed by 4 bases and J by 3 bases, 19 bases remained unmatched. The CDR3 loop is CSATRTGVSSVPYYEQYF. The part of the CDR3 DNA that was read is TGCAGTGCTACAAGGACAGGGGTCTCCTCCGTCCCGTACTACGAG.

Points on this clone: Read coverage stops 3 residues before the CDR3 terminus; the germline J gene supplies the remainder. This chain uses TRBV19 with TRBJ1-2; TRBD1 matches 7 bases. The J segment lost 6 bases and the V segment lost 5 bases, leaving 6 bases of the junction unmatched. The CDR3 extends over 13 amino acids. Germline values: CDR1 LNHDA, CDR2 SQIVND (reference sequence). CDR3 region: CASSYRGRNGYTF. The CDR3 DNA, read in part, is TGTGCCAGTAGTTACAGGGGAAGGAATGGC.

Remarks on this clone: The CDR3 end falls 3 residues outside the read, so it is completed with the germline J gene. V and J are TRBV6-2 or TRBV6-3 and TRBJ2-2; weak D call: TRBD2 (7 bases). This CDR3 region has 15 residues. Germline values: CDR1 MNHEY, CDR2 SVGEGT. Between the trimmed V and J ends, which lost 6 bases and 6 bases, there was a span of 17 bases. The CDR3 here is CASSPPLGGAGELFF. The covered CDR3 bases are TGTGCCAGCAGCCCCCCCTTAGGGGGGGCCGGGGAG.

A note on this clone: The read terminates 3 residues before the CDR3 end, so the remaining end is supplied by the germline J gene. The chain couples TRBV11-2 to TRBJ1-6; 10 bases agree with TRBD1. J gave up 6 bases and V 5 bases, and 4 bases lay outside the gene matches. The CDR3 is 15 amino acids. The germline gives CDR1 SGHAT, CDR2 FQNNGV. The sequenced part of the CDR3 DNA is TGTGCCAGCAGCCCGACAGGGGGCATTAATTCACCC. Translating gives CASSPTGGINSP. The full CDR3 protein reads CASSPTGGINSPLHF.

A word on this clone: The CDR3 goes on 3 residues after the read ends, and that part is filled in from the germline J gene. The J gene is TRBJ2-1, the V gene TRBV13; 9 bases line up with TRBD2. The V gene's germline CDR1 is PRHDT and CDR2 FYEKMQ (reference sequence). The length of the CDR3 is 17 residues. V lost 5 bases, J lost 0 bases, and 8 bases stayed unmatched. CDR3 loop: CASSGRLAAPSYNEQFF. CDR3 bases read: TGTGCCAGCAGCGGCCGACTAGCGGCCCCCTCCTACAATGAG.

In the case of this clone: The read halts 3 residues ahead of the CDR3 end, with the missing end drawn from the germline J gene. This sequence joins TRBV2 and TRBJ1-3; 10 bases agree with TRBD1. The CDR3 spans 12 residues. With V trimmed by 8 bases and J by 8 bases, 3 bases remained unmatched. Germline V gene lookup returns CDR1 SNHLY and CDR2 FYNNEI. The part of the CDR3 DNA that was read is TGTGCCAGCCGGGACAGGGGCGACACC. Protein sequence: CASRDRGDT. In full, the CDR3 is CASRDRGDTIYF. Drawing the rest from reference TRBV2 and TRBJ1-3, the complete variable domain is EPEVTQTPSHQVTQMGQEVILRCVPISNHLYFYWYRQILGQKVEFLVSFYNNEISEKSEIFDDQFSVERPDGSNFTLKIRSTKLEDSAMYFCASRDRGDTIYFGEGSWLTVV.

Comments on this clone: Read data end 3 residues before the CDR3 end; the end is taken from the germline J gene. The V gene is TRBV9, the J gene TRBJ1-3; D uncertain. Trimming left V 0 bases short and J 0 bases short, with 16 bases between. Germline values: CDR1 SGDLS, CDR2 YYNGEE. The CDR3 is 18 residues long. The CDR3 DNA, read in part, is TGTGCCAGCAGCGTAGGTTCCGGGGATTGGAGCTCTGGAAACACC. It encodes CASSVGSGDWSSGNT. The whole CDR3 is CASSVGSGDWSSGNTIYF.

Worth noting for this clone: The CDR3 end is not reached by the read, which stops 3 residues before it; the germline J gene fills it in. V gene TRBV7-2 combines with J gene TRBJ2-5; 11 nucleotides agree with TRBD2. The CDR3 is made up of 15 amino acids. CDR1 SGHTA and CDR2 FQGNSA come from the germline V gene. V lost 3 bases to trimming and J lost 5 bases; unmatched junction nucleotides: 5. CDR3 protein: CASSFSGGVGETQYF. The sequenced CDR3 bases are TGTGCCAGCAGCTTTAGCGGGGGGGTCGGGGAGACC. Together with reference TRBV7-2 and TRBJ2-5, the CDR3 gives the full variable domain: GAGVSQSPSNKVTEKGKDVELRCDPISGHTALYWYRQSLGQGLEFLIYFQGNSAPDKSGLPSDRFSAERTGGSVSTLTIQRTQQEDSAVYLCASSFSGGVGETQYFGPGTRLLVL.